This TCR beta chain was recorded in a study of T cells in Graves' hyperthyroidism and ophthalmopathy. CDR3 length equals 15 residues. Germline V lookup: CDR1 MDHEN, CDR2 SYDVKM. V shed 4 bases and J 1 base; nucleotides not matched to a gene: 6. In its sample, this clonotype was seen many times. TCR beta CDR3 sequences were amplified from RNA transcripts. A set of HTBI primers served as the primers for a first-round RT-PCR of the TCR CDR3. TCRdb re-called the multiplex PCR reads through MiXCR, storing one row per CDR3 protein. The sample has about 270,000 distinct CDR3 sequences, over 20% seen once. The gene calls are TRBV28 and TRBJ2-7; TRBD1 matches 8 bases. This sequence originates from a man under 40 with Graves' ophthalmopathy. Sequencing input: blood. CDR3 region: CASSSGTGPSYEQYF. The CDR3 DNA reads TGTGCCAGCAGTTCCGGGACAGGACCATCCTACGAGCAGTACTTC. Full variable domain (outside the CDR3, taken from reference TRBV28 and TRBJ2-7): DVKVTQSSRYLVKRTGEKVFLECVQDMDHENMFWYRQDPGLGLRLIYFSYDVKMKEKGDIPEGYSVSREKKERFSLILESASTNQTSMYLCASSSGTGPSYEQYFGPGTRLTVT.